This TCR beta chain stems from a study of cytomegalovirus exposure and HLA in healthy donors. Germline CDR1 GTSNPN, CDR2 SVGIG (reference sequence). The CDR3 extends over 17 amino acids. With V trimmed by 1 base and J by 3 bases, 5 bases remained unmatched. Regarding the study as a whole: According to an earlier analysis, most TCR beta V segments yielded productive rearrangements about 87% or about 30% of the time. Analyzed later, most CMV-associated TCR beta chains appeared HLA-restricted. Cytomegalovirus-associated TCR beta chains were listed, numbering 164.

PCR amplification relied on 60 Vbeta primers (plus 13 Jbeta primers). TCRdb keeps only in-frame clones here, not all; method: immunoSEQ multiplex PCR. The data hold roughly 180,000 clones, with approximately 84% observed a single time. Donors consisted of healthy bone marrow donors. In regard to this clone: Its antigen is currently unknown.

V usage is TRBV30 and J usage is TRBJ2-3; 15 nucleotides match TRBD2. The TCR sequence derives from a female donor in good health and CMV-seronegative. Sequenced sample: PBMCs. CDR3 in DNA: TGTGCCTGGAGTGGTGGACTAGCGGGGGGGCGAACAGATACGCAGTATTTT. Encoded protein: CAWSGGLAGGRTDTQYF.